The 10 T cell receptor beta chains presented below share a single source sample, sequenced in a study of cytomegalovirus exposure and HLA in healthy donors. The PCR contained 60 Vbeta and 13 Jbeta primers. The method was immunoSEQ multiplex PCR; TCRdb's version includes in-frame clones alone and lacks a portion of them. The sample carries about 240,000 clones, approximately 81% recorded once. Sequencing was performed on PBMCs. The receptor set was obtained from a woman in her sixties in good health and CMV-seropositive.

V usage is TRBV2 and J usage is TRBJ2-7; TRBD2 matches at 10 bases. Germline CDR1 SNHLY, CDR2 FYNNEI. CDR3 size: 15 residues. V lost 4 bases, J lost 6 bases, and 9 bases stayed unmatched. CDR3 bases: TGTGCCAGCAGTGCTAGCGGGAGATCTACGTCCGAGCAGTACTTC. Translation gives CASSASGRSTSEQYF.

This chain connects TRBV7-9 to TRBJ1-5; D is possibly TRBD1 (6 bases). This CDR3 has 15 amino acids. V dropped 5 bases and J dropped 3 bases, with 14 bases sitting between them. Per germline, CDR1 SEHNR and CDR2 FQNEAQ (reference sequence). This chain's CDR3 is CASSEGGGINQPQHF. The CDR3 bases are TGTGCCAGCAGCGAGGGGGGGGGAATCAATCAGCCCCAGCATTTT.

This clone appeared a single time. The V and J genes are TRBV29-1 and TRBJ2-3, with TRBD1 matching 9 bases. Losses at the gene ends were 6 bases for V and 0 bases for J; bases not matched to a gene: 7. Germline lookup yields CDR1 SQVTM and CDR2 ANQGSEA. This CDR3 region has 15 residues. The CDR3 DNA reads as TGCAGCGTAACTCCCGGGACAGGGAGCACAGATACGCAGTATTTT. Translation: CSVTPGTGSTDTQYF.

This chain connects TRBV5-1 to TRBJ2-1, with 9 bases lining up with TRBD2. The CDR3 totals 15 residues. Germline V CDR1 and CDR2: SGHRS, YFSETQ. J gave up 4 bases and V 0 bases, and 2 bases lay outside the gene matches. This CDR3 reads CASSLVAGEYNEQFF. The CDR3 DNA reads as TGCGCCAGCAGCTTGGTAGCGGGAGAATACAATGAGCAGTTCTTC.

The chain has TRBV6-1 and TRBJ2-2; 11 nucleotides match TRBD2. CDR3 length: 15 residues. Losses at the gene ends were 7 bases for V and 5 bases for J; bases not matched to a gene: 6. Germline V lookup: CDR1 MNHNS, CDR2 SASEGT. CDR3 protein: CASTPGTSGTGELFF. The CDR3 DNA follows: TGTGCCAGCACCCCTGGGACTAGCGGTACCGGGGAGCTGTTTTTT.

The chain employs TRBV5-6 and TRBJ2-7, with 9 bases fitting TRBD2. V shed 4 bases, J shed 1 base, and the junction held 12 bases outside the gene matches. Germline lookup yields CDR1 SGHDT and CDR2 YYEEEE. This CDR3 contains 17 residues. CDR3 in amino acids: CASSRPIGAGGSYEQYF. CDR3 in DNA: TGTGCCAGCAGCCGGCCTATAGGAGCGGGAGGTTCCTACGAGCAGTACTTC.

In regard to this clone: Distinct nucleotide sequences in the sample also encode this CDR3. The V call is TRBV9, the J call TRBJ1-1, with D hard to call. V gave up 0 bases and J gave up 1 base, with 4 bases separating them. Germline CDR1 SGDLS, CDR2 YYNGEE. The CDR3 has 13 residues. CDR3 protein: CASSVGRNTEAFF. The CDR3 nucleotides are TGTGCCAGCAGCGTAGGCAGGAACACTGAAGCTTTCTTT.

CDR3 nucleotides: TGTGCCAGCAGCCCCGCTAGGTCCCGAAGCTCCTACGAGCAGTACTTC. This sequence encodes CASSPARSRSSYEQYF. The J gene is TRBJ2-7, the V gene TRBV9; D is ambiguous. V shed 4 bases and J shed 0 bases, with 17 bases lying between them. The CDR3 is 16 amino acids. Germline values: CDR1 SGDLS, CDR2 YYNGEE.

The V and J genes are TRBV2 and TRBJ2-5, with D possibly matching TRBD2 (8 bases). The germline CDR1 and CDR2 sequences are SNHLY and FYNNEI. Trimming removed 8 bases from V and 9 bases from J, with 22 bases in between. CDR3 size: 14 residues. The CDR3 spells CASEGAGGPGAQYF. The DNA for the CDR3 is TGTGCCAGCGAGGGGGCGGGAGGCCCTGGGGCCCAGTACTTC. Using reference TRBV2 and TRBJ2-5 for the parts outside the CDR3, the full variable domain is EPEVTQTPSHQVTQMGQEVILRCVPISNHLYFYWYRQILGQKVEFLVSFYNNEISEKSEIFDDQFSVERPDGSNFTLKIRSTKLEDSAMYFCASEGAGGPGAQYFGPGTRLLVL.

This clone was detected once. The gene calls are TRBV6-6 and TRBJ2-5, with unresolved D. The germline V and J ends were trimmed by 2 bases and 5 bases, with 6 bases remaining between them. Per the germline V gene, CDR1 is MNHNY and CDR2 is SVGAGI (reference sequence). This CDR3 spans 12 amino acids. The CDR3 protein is CASSYQRETQYF. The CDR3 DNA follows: TGTGCCAGCAGTTACCAGAGGGAGACCCAGTACTTC.